This is a list of T cell receptor beta chains from one sample in a study of T-cell reconstitution after alpha-beta-depleted transplantation in children. TCRdb called the PCR reads again in MiXCR, with one record for every CDR3 protein. The data show approximately 220,000 distinct CDR3 sequences, approximately 15% seen once. Here the sequenced sample was PBMCs, mostly from graft donor cells, taken 360 days after TCRalphabeta/CD19-depleted stem cell transplant. These receptors originate from a male patient between 2 and 10 years old who had a stem cell transplant for acute lymphoblastic leukemia, so the T cells may come from the graft donor. Both conserved end residues are part of each CDR3. A D gene is named only where the DNA matches it firmly. Expanded clones are given a class, and other clones once, few, many or no size at all.

>TRBV5-4|TRBJ2-7|.|.
TGTGCCAGCAGCACTAATCCCTACGAGCAGTACTTC
CASSTNPYEQYF
>TRBV28|TRBJ2-7|.|few
TGTGCCAGCAGTTTGAGTGGAAAGTCCTACGAGCAGTACTTC
CASSLSGKSYEQYF
>TRBV12-3/TRBV12-4|TRBJ2-7|TRBD1|many
TGTGCCAGCAGCCGCCCAGGGGGCTACGAGCAGTACTTC
CASSRPGGYEQYF
>TRBV12-3/TRBV12-4|TRBJ1-5|.|.
TGTGCCAGCAGTTTACGGTTGAGCAATCAGCCCCAGCATTTT
CASSLRLSNQPQHF
>TRBV24-1|TRBJ2-3|TRBD1|medium-sized
TGTGCCACCAGTGAGACAGGGGGCACAGATACGCAGTATTTT
CATSETGGTDTQYF
>TRBV19|TRBJ1-1|.|.
TGTGCCAGTAGTGATAAAGTGAACACTGAAGCTTTCTTT
CASSDKVNTEAFF
>TRBV24-1|TRBJ1-5|.|few
TGTGCCACGTCCAGGGTTAGCAATCAGCCCCAGCATTTT
CATSRVSNQPQHF
>TRBV12-3/TRBV12-4|TRBJ1-6|.|.
TGTGCCAGCACCTCTTGGACGGTTAGTTCACCCCTCCACTTT
CASTSWTVSSPLHF
>TRBV10-3|TRBJ2-1|TRBD1|few
TGTGCCATCAGCCCGGGACAGCAGCCCCATGAGCAGTTCTTC
CAISPGQQPHEQFF
>TRBV3-1|TRBJ2-1|.|few
TGTGCCAGCAGCCAAGTGACCAGGGGATGGAGGAATGAGCAGTTCTTC
CASSQVTRGWRNEQFF
>TRBV5-1|TRBJ1-1|.|many
TGCGCCAGCAGCTTGGGAGAGCAGGCTCAGATGAACACTGAAGCTTTCTTT
CASSLGEQAQMNTEAFF
>TRBV15|TRBJ2-3|.|few
TGTGCCACCGGGAAGCAGGTAACAGATACGCAGTATTTT
CATGKQVTDTQYF
>TRBV28|TRBJ2-3|TRBD2|.
TGTGCCAGCAGTTTCGCGGGAGCCGGGACTAGCGGGAAGAGGGGGACAGATACGCAGTATTTT
CASSFAGAGTSGKRGTDTQYF
>TRBV24-1|TRBJ1-5|.|.
TGTGCCACCAGTGTCCAGCCCCAGCATTTT
CATSVQPQHF
>TRBV7-2|TRBJ2-7|.|.
TGTGCCAGCAGCTCCCGTCCAAGGGAAGAGCAGTACTTC
CASSSRPREEQYF
>TRBV18|TRBJ2-2|.|.
TGTGCCAGCTCACAAACAGGGTCCGCGAACACCGGGGAGCTGTTTTTT
CASSQTGSANTGELFF
>TRBV5-1|TRBJ2-1|TRBD2|.
TGCGCCAGCAGCCATCTAACTAGCGGGGGGAAGCGTGAGCAGTTCTTC
CASSHLTSGGKREQFF
>TRBV4-2|TRBJ2-1|TRBD2|many
TGTGCCAGCAGCCAAGGAGGGACTAGCGGCTACAATGAGCAGTTCTTC
CASSQGGTSGYNEQFF
>TRBV15|TRBJ2-1|TRBD1|.
TGTGCCACCAGCAGAGCCGCCGGGACAGTGATCAATGAGCAGTTCTTC
CATSRAAGTVINEQFF
>TRBV7-2|TRBJ1-2|TRBD1|.
TGTGCCAGCATCCCGACAGGGCACCCGATTTTCGGCTACACCTTC
CASIPTGHPIFGYTF
>TRBV3-1|TRBJ1-2|.|few
TGTGCCAGCAGCCAAGATTTCGGCCAGGGGTACTATGGCTACACCTTC
CASSQDFGQGYYGYTF
>TRBV6-1|TRBJ2-6|.|many
TGTGCCAGCAGTAAACACCTCGAGACCCACTGGGCCAACGTCCTGACTTTC
CASSKHLETHWANVLTF
>TRBV5-1|TRBJ2-5|.|.
TGCGCCAGCAGCTTGGCCCGAGACAGGATTCAAGAGACCCAGTACTTC
CASSLARDRIQETQYF
>TRBV6-5|TRBJ2-1|.|.
TGTGCCAGCAGTTACTCCCTGGGGAGCTCCTACAATGAGCAGTTCTTC
CASSYSLGSSYNEQFF
>TRBV11-1|TRBJ2-1|TRBD2|.
TGTGCCAGCAGCTTAGCGGCGGGACTAGCGGGAGGTTTCTACAATGAGCAGTTCTTC
CASSLAAGLAGGFYNEQFF
>TRBV7-9|TRBJ2-7|.|few
TGTGCCAGCAGCCGGACAGTTCCTCCCTACGAGCAGTACTTC
CASSRTVPPYEQYF
>TRBV2|TRBJ2-1|.|few
TGTGCCAGCAGAAAGACAGAATATAAGAAATTAAGCTCCTACAATGAGCAGTTCTTC
CASRKTEYKKLSSYNEQFF
>TRBV7-9|TRBJ1-2|.|many
TGTGCCAGCAGCCCACACAGTAGTCCTAACTATGGCTACACCTTC
CASSPHSSPNYGYTF
>TRBV12-3/TRBV12-4|TRBJ2-7|.|.
TGTGCCAGCAGTTTAGTTCCCTCCAGGGGACGACGATCCTACGAGCAGTACTTC
CASSLVPSRGRRSYEQYF
>TRBV6-5|TRBJ2-2|TRBD1|.
TGTGCCAGCAGCCCCCCGGGACAGGGTGTCCCCGGGGAGCTGTTTTTT
CASSPPGQGVPGELFF
>TRBV20-1|TRBJ2-7|.|.
TGCAGTGCCTCCGGGCTGGACGGATCCTACGAGCAGTACTTC
CSASGLDGSYEQYF
>TRBV6-5|TRBJ2-7|.|.
TGTGCCAGCACGGTATCAACACTAAGGGGAAGTTCCTACGAGCAGTACTTC
CASTVSTLRGSSYEQYF
>TRBV12-3/TRBV12-4|TRBJ1-2|.|few
TGTGCCAGCAGTCCACTACCTCATGGTGGCTACACCTTC
CASSPLPHGGYTF
>TRBV27|TRBJ2-7|.|many
TGTGCCAGCAGTTTAGCCGGACGGAACTACGAGCAGTACTTC
CASSLAGRNYEQYF
>TRBV12-3/TRBV12-4|TRBJ1-1|.|few
TGTGCCAGCAGCCTCAACCGGGGCACTGAAGCTTTCTTT
CASSLNRGTEAFF
>TRBV24-1|TRBJ2-7|.|.
TGTGCCAGGCGACGATCAAACGAGCAGTACTTC
CARRRSNEQYF
>TRBV5-1|TRBJ2-7|.|few
TGCGCCAGCAGCTTGGGGGGCCTTGGGACCCCGACATATACGGTGCAGTACTTC
CASSLGGLGTPTYTVQYF
>TRBV7-2|TRBJ2-5|.|few
TGTGCCAGCAGCCGTCCCATTGAGACCCAGTACTTC
CASSRPIETQYF
>TRBV4-3|TRBJ1-3|.|many
TGCGCCAGCAGCCAAGATGGGGGGAGAGGAAACACCATATATTTT
CASSQDGGRGNTIYF
>TRBV28|TRBJ2-7|TRBD1|many
TGTGCCACCCTAGACAGGGACGAGCAGTACTTC
CATLDRDEQYF
>TRBV29-1|TRBJ2-3|.|few
TGCAGCGTTGAAATTAGTCCCTTTAGCACAGATACGCAGTATTTT
CSVEISPFSTDTQYF
>TRBV29-1|TRBJ1-2|.|.
TGCAGCGTTGAAGACCCTTCTAACTATGGCTACACCTTC
CSVEDPSNYGYTF
>TRBV24-1|TRBJ2-3|.|few
TGTGCCACCAGTGATTCCCCGGGCGGGCGCACAGATACGCAGTATTTT
CATSDSPGGRTDTQYF
>TRBV12-3/TRBV12-4|TRBJ2-7|.|few
TGTGCCAGCAGTTTGTACAGCAGCCACGAGCAGTACTTC
CASSLYSSHEQYF
>TRBV29-1|TRBJ2-1|TRBD2|.
TGCAGCGTCGATGGCGGGGGGCCCTACAATGAGCAGTTCTTC
CSVDGGGPYNEQFF
>TRBV7-6|TRBJ2-1|TRBD1|.
TGTGCCAGCAGCTACGACAGGGTGAGCTCCTACAATGAGCAGTTCTTC
CASSYDRVSSYNEQFF
>TRBV29-1|TRBJ2-7|TRBD1|.
TGCAGCGTTGATGCCGGGACAGGGAACTCCTACGAGCAGTACTTC
CSVDAGTGNSYEQYF
>TRBV4-1|TRBJ1-2|.|few
TGCGCCAGCAGCCAAGAGGTACGAACCAGGGGCTACACCTTC
CASSQEVRTRGYTF
>TRBV10-3|TRBJ2-1|.|few
TGTGCCATCAGTGAGCAGTCACGGCGGGCCCTATACAATGAGCAGTTCTTC
CAISEQSRRALYNEQFF
>TRBV5-1|TRBJ2-5|TRBD1|many
TGCGCCAGCAGCTTGGCAGACAGGGACGAAGAGACCCAGTACTTC
CASSLADRDEETQYF
>TRBV4-3|TRBJ2-1|TRBD2|few
TGCGCCAGCAGCCAAGCTGTCGCGCTAGCGGGAGGCAATGAGCAGTTCTTC
CASSQAVALAGGNEQFF
>TRBV4-3|TRBJ2-3|TRBD1|.
TGCGCCAGCAGCCAAGGAGCCAGGGGGATTGATGATGGAAAGTATTTT
CASSQGARGIDDGKYF
>TRBV7-2|TRBJ2-7|.|few
TGTGCCAGCAGCAAGTGGGTAGGGGGAACCTACGAGCAGTACTTC
CASSKWVGGTYEQYF
>TRBV27|TRBJ2-1|TRBD2|few
TGTGCCAGCAGCTCGAGCGGGGTAGGGAACAATGAGCAGTTCTTC
CASSSSGVGNNEQFF
>TRBV2|TRBJ1-2|.|.
TGTGCCAGCGGGGTTCCGGGGGTGCCAGTTAACTATGGCTACACCTTC
CASGVPGVPVNYGYTF
>TRBV7-8|TRBJ2-1|TRBD1|.
TGTGCCAGCACCCGATGGGGGGGACAGGGGGGTTGGAATGAGCAGTTCTTC
CASTRWGGQGGWNEQFF
>TRBV6-1|TRBJ1-5|.|many
TGTGCCAGCACTCCGGACGGTTTTGAGCCCCAGCATTTT
CASTPDGFEPQHF
>TRBV4-2|TRBJ2-1|TRBD2|.
TGTGCCAGCAGCCCAACCGGACTAGCGGACTACAATGAGCAGTTCTTC
CASSPTGLADYNEQFF
>TRBV13|TRBJ2-5|.|many
TGTGCCAGCAGCTTAGGGGTAGGTCAAGAGACCCAGTACTTC
CASSLGVGQETQYF